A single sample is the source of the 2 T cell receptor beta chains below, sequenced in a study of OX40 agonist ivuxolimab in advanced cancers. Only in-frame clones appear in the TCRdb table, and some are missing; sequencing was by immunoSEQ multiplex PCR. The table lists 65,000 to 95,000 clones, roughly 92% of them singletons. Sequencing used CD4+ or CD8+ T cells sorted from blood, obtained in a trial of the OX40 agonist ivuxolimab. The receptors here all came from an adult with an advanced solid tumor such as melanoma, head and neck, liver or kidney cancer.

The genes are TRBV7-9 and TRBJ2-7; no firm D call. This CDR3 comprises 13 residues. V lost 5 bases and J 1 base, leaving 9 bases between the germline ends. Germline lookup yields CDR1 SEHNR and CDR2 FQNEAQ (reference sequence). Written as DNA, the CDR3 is TGTGCCAGCAGCCCTTCAGGTTCCTACGAGCAGTACTTC. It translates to CASSPSGSYEQYF.

The CDR3 nucleotides read TGTGCCAGCAGACAGGGGGCCAACAATGAGCAGTTCTTC. It codes for CASRQGANNEQFF. The V call is TRBV2, the J call TRBJ2-1; 9 bases map to TRBD1. With 6 bases clipped from V and 5 bases from J, the junction kept 2 bases outside the gene matches. Germline V gene sequence: CDR1 SNHLY, CDR2 FYNNEI. The CDR3 covers 13 residues.